The 15 T cell receptor beta chains presented below share a single source sample, sequenced in a study of blood T cell repertoires in COVID-19 (dated by TCRdb to 2018 to 2020). Library prep was done by the immunoSEQ multiplex PCR assay. This immuneACCESS table, as held by TCRdb, lists in-frame sequences with V and J called but not all clones. Of the missing ones, under half trace to an unresolved V gene in checked studies; the others have no known cause. Present in this sample are about 97,000 clones, more than 75% of which were seen just once. Nearly 20% of the sample belongs to the ten largest clones. The sequencing sample was made of peripheral blood. Receptors originate from a human donor in a cohort sampled during active COVID-19.

The gene calls are TRBV14 and TRBJ2-1, with TRBD2 matching over 11 bases. Germline loops: CDR1 SGHDN, CDR2 FVKESK. J gave up 3 bases and V 8 bases, and 9 bases lay outside the gene matches. The CDR3 is 16 residues long. The CDR3 sequence is CASSLQGTSGYNEQFF. The CDR3 bases are TGTGCCAGCTCTCTCCAAGGGACTAGCGGCTACAATGAGCAGTTCTTC. Drawing the rest from reference TRBV14 and TRBJ2-1, the complete variable domain is EAGVTQFPSHSVIEKGQTVTLRCDPISGHDNLYWYRRVMGKEIKFLLHFVKESKQDESGMPNNRFLAERTGGTYSTLKVQPAELEDSGVYFCASSLQGTSGYNEQFFGPGTRLTVL.

The chain carries TRBV29-1 and TRBJ2-1; 7 bases align to TRBD2. This CDR3 is built from 13 residues. Germline V gene sequence: CDR1 SQVTM, CDR2 ANQGSEA. Unmatched junction bases numbered 9, after V lost 7 bases and J lost 6 bases. The CDR3 protein is CSGEGSFGNEQFF. Here the CDR3 DNA reads TGCAGCGGGGAGGGCTCATTCGGCAATGAGCAGTTCTTC.

The chain joins TRBV19 to TRBJ2-6, with D perhaps TRBD1 (5 bases). The germline CDR1 and CDR2 sequences are LNHDA and SQIVND (reference sequence). The V end was cut by 0 bases, the J end by 1 base, with 7 bases between. This CDR3 is built from 16 residues. CDR3 bases: TGTGCCAGTAGTATAGAGGCAGGGTCTGGGGCCAACGTCCTGACTTTC. Protein product: CASSIEAGSGANVLTF.

The CDR3 loop is CASSLKGAGEKLFF. As DNA, the CDR3 is TGTGCCAGCAGCTTAAAGGGGGCTGGCGAAAAACTGTTTTTT. The chain combines TRBV5-6 with TRBJ1-4; 7 bases match TRBD1. CDR1 and CDR2 (germline): SGHDT, YYEEEE. CDR3 length: 14 residues. The V segment lost 2 bases and the J segment 8 bases; nucleotides outside the gene matches: 6.

The rearrangement uses TRBV5-1 and TRBJ2-2, with TRBD1 matching over 8 bases. The CDR3 sequence is 14 residues long. Trimming took 5 bases from V and 5 from J; bases not matched to a gene: 5. The germline CDR1 and CDR2 sequences are SGHRS and YFSETQ. CDR3 DNA: TGCGCCAGCAGACCGACAGGGGAAACCGGGGAGCTGTTTTTT. As protein: CASRPTGETGELFF.

The CDR3 DNA sequence: TGCAGTGCTAGTACTAGCGCGGGGTCCGGGGAGCTGTTTTTT. It encodes CSASTSAGSGELFF. The rearrangement links TRBV20-1 to TRBJ2-2, with 7 positions matching TRBD2. This CDR3 contains 14 residues. Germline V gene data show CDR1 as DFQATT and CDR2 as SNEGSKA (reference sequence). The ends lost 3 bases at V and 6 bases at J; junction bases unmatched: 7.

The J gene is TRBJ2-1, the V gene TRBV28; weak D call: TRBD1 (5 bases). V was cut by 4 bases and J by 10 bases, with 23 bases left in between. The CDR3 spans 16 residues. Per germline, CDR1 MDHEN and CDR2 SYDVKM. This CDR3 is CASSYQQEILPGEQFF. As DNA, the CDR3 is TGTGCCAGCAGTTACCAACAGGAAATTCTCCCAGGGGAGCAGTTCTTC.

Written as DNA, the CDR3 is TGTGCCAGCACCCAGACGGGATCTGATCAGCCCCAGCATTTT. Translated: CASTQTGSDQPQHF. V is TRBV27 and J is TRBJ1-5; the D is unclear. This CDR3 has 14 amino acids. Trimming removed 7 bases from V and 5 bases from J, with 15 bases in between. Germline V lookup: CDR1 MNHEY, CDR2 SMNVEV (reference sequence).

V usage is TRBV7-9 and J usage is TRBJ1-2; 9 bases are shared with TRBD1. The CDR3 loop spans 16 amino acids. Germline CDR1 and CDR2: SEHNR and FQNEAQ (reference sequence). Losses at the gene ends were 3 bases for V and 3 bases for J; bases not matched to a gene: 8. The CDR3 loop is CASSFDDRGDDYGYTF. CDR3 sequence (DNA): TGTGCCAGCAGCTTTGACGACAGGGGGGATGACTATGGCTACACCTTC.

The chain has TRBV7-3 and TRBJ2-7, with 9 bases fitting TRBD2. The CDR3 sequence is 15 residues long. Germline values: CDR1 SGHTA, CDR2 FQGTGA. Trimming cost V 5 bases and J 1 base; bases outside gene matches: 6. The CDR3 coding sequence is TGTGCCAGCAGCCTCGGACTAGCGCCATCCTACGAGCAGTACTTC. Amino acid sequence: CASSLGLAPSYEQYF.

The chain is built from TRBV7-2 and TRBJ2-5; D gene ambiguous. Trimming took off 8 bases at V and 1 base at J, with 17 bases between the two ends. The CDR3 extends over 15 amino acids. CDR1 and CDR2 (germline): SGHTA, FQGNSA. CDR3 nucleotide sequence: TGTGCCAGCGGTAGATCAAGACATTTCCAAGAGACCCAGTACTTC. This translates into CASGRSRHFQETQYF. Full variable domain (missing parts from reference TRBV7-2 and TRBJ2-5): GAGVSQSPSNKVTEKGKDVELRCDPISGHTALYWYRQSLGQGLEFLIYFQGNSAPDKSGLPSDRFSAERTGGSVSTLTIQRTQQEDSAVYLCASGRSRHFQETQYFGPGTRLLVL.

The V and J genes are TRBV6-6 and TRBJ2-2; a weak D match, TRBD2 (6 bases). The germline V gene has CDR1 MNHNY and CDR2 SVGAGI (reference sequence). The CDR3 runs 16 residues. Deletions cut 5 bases from V and 1 base from J, with 14 bases between. The CDR3 region has the DNA TGTGCCAGCAGTCCGGCGGACTACTTGAACACCGGGGAGCTGTTTTTT. Its protein is CASSPADYLNTGELFF.

The V and J genes are TRBV11-2 and TRBJ2-5; a possible D gene is TRBD1 (6 bases). In germline, CDR1 is SGHAT, CDR2 FQNNGV. This CDR3 region has 14 residues. The V end lost 5 bases, the J end lost 5 bases, and 15 bases lay between the germline ends. For the CDR3, the DNA is TGTGCCAGCAGCCCCAACACAGGGTCGGAGACCCAGTACTTC. Its protein product is CASSPNTGSETQYF.

CDR3 in amino acids: CASSWTSAGNEQFF. CDR3 DNA sequence: TGCGCCAGCAGCTGGACTAGCGCGGGCAATGAGCAGTTCTTC. V and J are TRBV5-1 and TRBJ2-1; 9 nucleotides line up with TRBD2. V lost 3 bases to trimming and J lost 6 bases; unmatched junction nucleotides: 4. CDR3 size: 14 residues. Germline-derived CDR1 and CDR2 are SGHRS and YFSETQ.

This sequence joins TRBV28 and TRBJ2-1; 14 nucleotides line up with TRBD2. Germline assignment: CDR1 MDHEN and CDR2 SYDVKM. CDR3 length: 15 residues. The V segment lost 7 bases and the J segment 9 bases; nucleotides outside the gene matches: 8. This CDR3 reads CASIRGLAGVGEQFF. DNA of the CDR3: TGTGCCAGCATCCGGGGACTAGCGGGAGTGGGTGAGCAGTTCTTC.